The 24 T cell receptor beta chains below come from one sample, sequenced in a study of T cell responses to AZD1222 COVID-19 vaccine. The method was immunoSEQ multiplex PCR; TCRdb's version includes in-frame clones alone and lacks a portion of them. Altogether about 110,000 clones are present, roughly nine tenths being singletons, with the ten largest covering 5% to 5.5%. Material: peripheral blood, obtained on day 0 of AZD1222 vaccination. These receptor sequences come from an adult in good health.

This chain connects TRBV7-9 to TRBJ1-1; D gene ambiguous. CDR1 and CDR2 from the germline V gene are SEHNR and FQNEAQ (reference sequence). There are 12 residues in the CDR3. Trimming stripped 6 bases from V and 1 base from J, with 6 bases between. CDR3 residues: CASSLQNTEAFF. In DNA form, the CDR3 reads TGTGCCAGCAGTCTCCAGAACACTGAAGCTTTCTTT.

The CDR3 DNA reads TGTGCCACCAGCGGGCGACAAGGAGATTTCCTGACCAATCAGCCCCAGCATTTT. Amino acids: CATSGRQGDFLTNQPQHF. V gene TRBV15 combines with J gene TRBJ1-5, with D unclear. CDR1 LNHNV and CDR2 YYDKDF come from the germline V gene (reference sequence). The V gene lost 5 bases and the J gene lost 3 bases, with 23 bases spanning the gap. The CDR3 length is 18 residues.

The gene calls are TRBV7-3 and TRBJ2-1, with 9 positions matching TRBD1. The CDR3 contains 14 residues. Germline values: CDR1 SGHTA, CDR2 FQGTGA. The V gene end was trimmed by 5 bases and the J gene end by 6 bases; junction bases not matched to a gene: 5. Written as DNA, the CDR3 is TGTGCCAGCAGCCCCGGGACAGGGTCCAATGAGCAGTTCTTC. The encoded protein is CASSPGTGSNEQFF.

This chain connects TRBV10-3 to TRBJ1-2; D is unresolved. There are 11 residues in the CDR3. The germline CDR1 and CDR2 sequences are ENHRY and SYGVKD. The V gene lost 7 bases and the J gene lost 6 bases, with 9 bases spanning the gap. In DNA form, the CDR3 reads TGTGCCATCAAGTCGGGAGATGGCTACACCTTC. Residues: CAIKSGDGYTF.

The V and J genes are TRBV28 and TRBJ1-2, with 10 bases aligning to TRBD1. There are 14 residues in the CDR3. V was pared by 3 bases and J by 7 bases, with 5 bases of the junction left unmatched. The germline V gene has CDR1 MDHEN and CDR2 SYDVKM. This chain's CDR3 is CASSFLGQGLGYTF. The CDR3 nucleotides are TGTGCCAGCAGTTTTTTGGGACAGGGGCTTGGCTACACCTTC.

This clone appeared a single time. The J gene is TRBJ2-1, the V gene TRBV11-2; 8 bases fit TRBD1. After removal of 6 bases from V and 7 bases from J, the junction contained 11 bases not matched to a gene. The CDR3 has 15 amino acids. Germline CDR1 SGHAT, CDR2 FQNNGV. CDR3: CASRPLRTGRNEQFF. CDR3 DNA: TGTGCCAGCAGACCACTAAGGACAGGGAGGAATGAGCAGTTCTTC.

The chain is built from TRBV7-9 and TRBJ1-3; D is perhaps TRBD1 (5 bases). The V end lost 4 bases, the J end lost 0 bases, and 13 bases lay between the germline ends. The CDR3 sequence is 16 residues long. Germline lookup yields CDR1 SEHNR and CDR2 FQNEAQ (reference sequence). This CDR3 is CASSSDRVSSGNTIYF. CDR3 in DNA: TGTGCCAGCAGCTCTGACAGAGTGAGCTCTGGAAACACCATATATTTT.

This clone was recorded a few times. V gene TRBV5-4 combines with J gene TRBJ2-7; 13 nucleotides agree with TRBD2. The V gene end was trimmed by 0 bases and the J gene end by 3 bases; junction bases not matched to a gene: 6. CDR1 is SGHNT and CDR2 is YYREEE in the germline V gene (reference sequence). The length of the CDR3 is 17 residues. Written as DNA, the CDR3 is TGTGCCAGCAGCTTGGGTGGACTAGCGGGAGTGCTCTACGAGCAGTACTTC. Amino acid sequence: CASSLGGLAGVLYEQYF.

The rearrangement joins TRBV3-1 (or the pseudogene TRBV3-2) to TRBJ1-6, with unresolved D. The CDR3 loop spans 16 amino acids. Germline values: CDR1 LGHDT, CDR2 YNNKEL (reference sequence). V was shortened by 4 bases and J by 0 bases, with 10 bases between the two germline ends. The CDR3 DNA reads as TGTGCCAGCAGCCCTGGTTTTGCCTCCTATAATTCACCCCTCCACTTT. As protein: CASSPGFASYNSPLHF.

The CDR3 nucleotides are TGTGCCAGCAGCTTAGGCCCCTACGGTGAGACCCAGTACTTC. The encoded protein is CASSLGPYGETQYF. The rearrangement joins TRBV11-3 to TRBJ2-5; D not certain. Germline CDR1 SGHNT, CDR2 YENEEA. The V end lost 1 base, the J end lost 5 bases, and 11 bases lay between the germline ends. The CDR3 totals 14 residues. Full variable domain (missing parts from reference TRBV11-3 and TRBJ2-5): EAGVVQSPRYKIIEKKQPVAFWCNPISGHNTLYWYLQNLGQGPELLIRYENEEAVDDSQLPKDRFSAERLKGVDSTLKIQPAELGDSAVYLCASSLGPYGETQYFGPGTRLLVL.

The V gene is TRBV6-2 or TRBV6-3, the J gene TRBJ2-3; D may be TRBD1 (5 bases). The V and J ends lost 6 bases and 4 bases respectively, with 20 bases between them. This CDR3 is built from 16 residues. Germline lookup yields CDR1 MNHEY and CDR2 SVGEGT. DNA of the CDR3: TGTGCCAGCAGCCGCCTCGTCCCTAGGGGTCCAGATACGCAGTATTTT. It translates to CASSRLVPRGPDTQYF.

The chain is built from TRBV2 and TRBJ1-4, with D perhaps matching TRBD1 (5 bases). Trimming removed 4 bases at V and 8 bases at J, with 11 bases between. Germline CDR1 reads SNHLY; CDR2 reads FYNNEI. The CDR3 spans 13 residues. The CDR3 DNA is TGTGCCAGCAGTGTTGGGGCCCTGGAAAAACTGTTTTTT. Translating gives CASSVGALEKLFF.

A word on this clone: At the DNA level, this CDR3 is encoded by other sequences in the same sample as well. The chain couples TRBV19 to TRBJ2-5; 8 bases line up with TRBD1. V was clipped by 3 bases and J by 3 bases; unmatched bases: 6. The CDR3 spans 15 residues. Germline assignment: CDR1 LNHDA and CDR2 SQIVND (reference sequence). In DNA form, the CDR3 reads TGTGCCAGTAGTATTCTGCAGGGGGCAGAAGAGACCCAGTACTTC. This codes for CASSILQGAEETQYF.

This CDR3 is CASITGGAWGYTF. CDR3 sequence (DNA): TGTGCCAGCATTACAGGGGGCGCTTGGGGCTACACCTTC. The chain uses TRBV28 and TRBJ1-2, with TRBD1 matching over 9 bases. The CDR3 has 13 amino acids. V gave up 7 bases and J gave up 8 bases; unmatched junction bases: 8. Germline V gene lookup returns CDR1 MDHEN and CDR2 SYDVKM.

This clone showed up just a few times. In DNA, the CDR3 is TGTGCCAGCAGCTTACCGGGACAGGGATTTTTACTAGGACGGAACACTGAAGCTTTCTTT. Translating gives CASSLPGQGFLLGRNTEAFF. V and J are TRBV21-1 and TRBJ1-1; the DNA was not used to check the table's D call, TRBD1. TRBV21-1 is annotated as a pseudogene. The CDR3 extends over 20 amino acids.

The chain uses TRBV7-2 and TRBJ1-1; D is unresolved. Germline-derived CDR1 and CDR2 are SGHTA and FQGNSA. Trimming pared 4 bases from V and 1 base from J, leaving 10 bases between. The CDR3 is made up of 14 amino acids. DNA for the CDR3: TGTGCCAGCAGCTATGAAACAACGAACACTGAAGCTTTCTTT. Protein product: CASSYETTNTEAFF.

V gene TRBV5-4 combines with J gene TRBJ2-3, with 7 bases lining up with TRBD1. The J segment lost 1 base and the V segment lost 0 bases, leaving 2 bases of the junction unmatched. The CDR3 spans 15 residues. Per germline, CDR1 SGHNT and CDR2 YYREEE (reference sequence). Here the CDR3 reads CASSLGGQRTDTQYF. The CDR3 DNA sequence: TGTGCCAGCAGCTTGGGGGGACAGCGCACAGATACGCAGTATTTT.

This chain joins TRBV18 and TRBJ1-2, with 8 nucleotides matching TRBD1. The CDR3 contains 14 residues. Unmatched junction bases numbered 1, after V lost 2 bases and J lost 2 bases. CDR1 is KGHSH, CDR2 LQKENI, per germline. CDR3 DNA: TGTGCCAGCTCACCAGCAGGGGGCAACTATGGCTACACCTTC. Translation: CASSPAGGNYGYTF.

The table lists this clone with a count of one. The genes are TRBV27 and TRBJ2-7; D perhaps matches TRBD1 (5 bases). Germline V gene data show CDR1 as MNHEY and CDR2 as SMNVEV (reference sequence). The CDR3 is 18 amino acids. Trimming stripped 3 bases from V and 5 bases from J, with 26 bases between. CDR3 loop: CASSFYGRGQPGRHEQYF. Here the CDR3 DNA reads TGTGCCAGCAGTTTCTACGGACGTGGACAACCCGGTAGACACGAGCAGTACTTC.

The V gene is TRBV2, the J gene TRBJ2-7, with TRBD2 matching 9 bases. The germline gives CDR1 SNHLY, CDR2 FYNNEI. The V and J ends lost 4 bases and 2 bases, in that order; junction bases with no gene match: 9. The CDR3 spans 16 residues. The CDR3 coding sequence is TGTGCCAGCAGTGGAGCCCTAGCGGGACGTGCCTACGAGCAGTACTTC. Its protein product is CASSGALAGRAYEQYF.

This clone appeared a single time. This sequence joins TRBV30 and TRBJ2-7, with 8 bases matching TRBD1. Germline V gene lookup returns CDR1 GTSNPN and CDR2 SVGIG (reference sequence). The J segment lost 2 bases and the V segment lost 5 bases, leaving 8 bases of the junction unmatched. This CDR3 contains 14 residues. The CDR3 region is CAWAGGAVPYEQYF. CDR3 bases: TGTGCCTGGGCAGGGGGCGCGGTACCCTACGAGCAGTACTTC.

This chain uses TRBV4-2 with TRBJ2-7; TRBD1 aligns across 7 bases. The CDR3 is 16 residues long. Germline CDR1 reads LGHNA; CDR2 reads YNFKEQ. V dropped 2 bases and J dropped 3; count of bases not matched to a gene: 10. The CDR3, as DNA: TGTGCCAGCAGCCAAAGTACTGGGACAGAAAACTACGAGCAGTACTTC. Residues: CASSQSTGTENYEQYF.

This clone occurred once. The chain joins TRBV28 to TRBJ1-2; tentative D call: TRBD1 (6 bases). There are 16 residues in the CDR3. Trimming stripped 1 base from V and 4 bases from J, with 16 bases between. CDR1 is MDHEN, CDR2 SYDVKM, per germline. In nucleotides, the CDR3 is TGTGCCAGCAGTTTATTCCGCCGGACAGCTCTCTATGGCTACACCTTC. Residues: CASSLFRRTALYGYTF.

Only one count was recorded for this clone. The chain recombines TRBV5-1 with TRBJ1-2; weak D call: TRBD1 (6 bases). V was trimmed by 6 bases and J by 6 bases, leaving 18 bases between them. This CDR3 comprises 14 residues. The germline V gene encodes CDR1 SGHRS and CDR2 YFSETQ. The CDR3 DNA reads TGCGCCAGCACGACTGATCGGGGGCTCGATGGCTACACCTTC. As protein: CASTTDRGLDGYTF.